Each of the 32 T cell receptor beta chains below was sequenced from the same sample in a study of blood T cell repertoires in COVID-19. The repertoire was sequenced with immunoSEQ multiplex PCR; TCRdb's copy has only in-frame clones and lacks some. The sample includes roughly 250,000 clones, more than 70% of them seen just once. The sample taken for sequencing was PBMCs or T cells enriched from blood (not recorded which). These receptors originate from a woman aged 40-49 years with acute COVID-19.

This clone was seen just once. This chain uses TRBV2 with TRBJ2-2; tentatively, D is TRBD2 (6 bases). CDR1 and CDR2 (germline): SNHLY, FYNNEI. Trimming took 8 bases from V and 6 from J, leaving 7 bases between them. This CDR3 is 11 amino acids long. CDR3 nucleotide sequence: TGTGCCAGCTCGGGGGCCGGGGAGCTGTTTTTT. It codes for CASSGAGELFF.

The chain links TRBV9 to TRBJ2-3; 8 bases line up with TRBD2. Germline V gene data show CDR1 as SGDLS and CDR2 as YYNGEE. The CDR3 extends over 17 amino acids. Trimming cost V 1 base and J 4 bases; bases outside gene matches: 11. The CDR3 here is CASSVSAAGGGADTQYF. Written as DNA, the CDR3 is TGTGCCAGCAGCGTATCGGCTGCGGGAGGAGGGGCAGATACGCAGTATTTT.

CDR3 sequence: CASSLSTAGNTIYF. The CDR3 region has the DNA TGTGCCAGCAGCCTGTCAACGGCTGGAAACACCATATATTTT. The J gene is TRBJ1-3, the V gene TRBV9; the D is unclear. This CDR3 has 14 residues. The V end lost 4 bases, the J end lost 2 bases, and 10 bases lay between the germline ends. In germline, CDR1 is SGDLS, CDR2 YYNGEE.

The gene calls are TRBV11-2 and TRBJ1-1; D uncertain. Germline V CDR1 and CDR2: SGHAT, FQNNGV. V lost 2 bases and J lost 8, with 15 bases in between. The CDR3 has 14 amino acids. The CDR3 DNA sequence: TGTGCCAGCAGCTTAAGCCCCCGCCGCCTCGAAGCTTTCTTT. Amino acid sequence: CASSLSPRRLEAFF.

The rearrangement links TRBV3-1 (or the pseudogene TRBV3-2) to TRBJ2-5; D uncertain. The V gene lost 4 bases and the J gene lost 2 bases, with 5 bases spanning the gap. The germline CDR1 and CDR2 sequences are LGHDT and YNNKEL (reference sequence). There are 12 residues in the CDR3. CDR3 bases: TGTGCCAGCAGCCGCGATCAAGAGACCCAGTACTTC. Protein product: CASSRDQETQYF.

The chain links TRBV30 to TRBJ2-2; 9 bases agree with TRBD1. The V gene's germline CDR1 is GTSNPN and CDR2 SVGIG (reference sequence). This CDR3 has 13 amino acids. V lost 4 bases to trimming and J lost 6 bases; unmatched junction nucleotides: 3. CDR3: CAWNRQGAGELFF. Written as DNA, the CDR3 is TGTGCCTGGAATAGACAGGGGGCCGGGGAGCTGTTTTTT.

The rearrangement joins TRBV27 to TRBJ1-5, with D tentatively TRBD1 (5 bases). Trimming took 3 bases from V and 7 from J, leaving 10 bases between them. The CDR3 is 13 residues long. Per germline, CDR1 MNHEY and CDR2 SMNVEV (reference sequence). The DNA for the CDR3 is TGTGCCAGCAGTTTGAAGGGGATCCAGCCCCAGCATTTT. Residues: CASSLKGIQPQHF.

The chain links TRBV9 to TRBJ1-5, with D tentatively TRBD1 (6 bases). The CDR3 runs 14 residues. The V end was cut by 3 bases, the J end by 4 bases, with 11 bases between. Germline V gene data show CDR1 as SGDLS and CDR2 as YYNGEE. The CDR3: CASSEQGRNQPQHF. Here the CDR3 DNA reads TGTGCCAGCAGCGAACAGGGTAGGAATCAGCCCCAGCATTTT. Variable domain in full (rest from reference TRBV9 and TRBJ1-5): DSGVTQTPKHLITATGQRVTLRCSPRSGDLSVYWYQQSLDQGLQFLIQYYNGEERAKGNILERFSAQQFPDLHSELNLSSLELGDSALYFCASSEQGRNQPQHFGDGTRLSIL.

The genes are TRBV4-1 and TRBJ2-5; D is perhaps TRBD1 (5 bases). Germline assignment: CDR1 MGHRA and CDR2 YSYEKL. Trimming shortened V by 2 bases and J by 2 bases, and 18 bases separated the two germline ends. The CDR3 has 17 amino acids. The CDR3 loop is CASSQLRRTRSQETQYF. CDR3 nucleotide sequence: TGCGCCAGCAGCCAACTCAGGCGGACACGCTCTCAAGAGACCCAGTACTTC.

This sequence joins TRBV15 and TRBJ1-2; a possible D gene is TRBD1 (6 bases). V shed 1 base and J shed 7 bases, with 16 bases lying between them. The CDR3 is made up of 15 amino acids. Germline loops: CDR1 LNHNV, CDR2 YYDKDF (reference sequence). This CDR3 is CATSRGGGSTFGYTF. The DNA of the CDR3 is TGTGCCACCAGCAGAGGGGGGGGCAGCACCTTTGGCTACACCTTC.

The V gene is TRBV6-1, the J gene TRBJ1-2; unclear D gene. V was clipped by 2 bases and J by 4 bases, with 11 bases between them. The germline V gene encodes CDR1 MNHNS and CDR2 SASEGT. This CDR3 has 14 amino acids. DNA for the CDR3: TGTGCCAGCAGTGAACGCAGGATACCCTATGGCTACACCTTC. Protein product: CASSERRIPYGYTF.

The chain couples TRBV18 to TRBJ1-5, with a weak D call TRBD1 (5 bases). Trimming left V 4 bases short and J 0 bases short, with 13 bases between. In germline, CDR1 is KGHSH, CDR2 LQKENI. CDR3 size: 16 residues. CDR3 amino acids: CASSLAGTHSNQPQHF. CDR3 sequence (DNA): TGTGCCAGCTCACTAGCCGGGACTCATAGCAATCAGCCCCAGCATTTT.

This sequence joins TRBV28 and TRBJ2-5, with 10 bases identical to TRBD2. The V segment lost 3 bases and the J segment 2 bases; nucleotides outside the gene matches: 3. The germline V gene encodes CDR1 MDHEN and CDR2 SYDVKM. This CDR3 spans 15 amino acids. The CDR3 is CASSLEREGQETQYF. DNA of the CDR3: TGTGCCAGCAGTTTGGAGCGGGAGGGGCAAGAGACCCAGTACTTC.

The rearrangement links TRBV24-1 to TRBJ1-2; possible D gene TRBD1, 5 bases. The CDR3 length is 15 residues. V shed 3 bases and J shed 5 bases, with 15 bases lying between them. Germline V gives CDR1 KGHDR, CDR2 SFDVKD. In DNA, the CDR3 is TGTGCCACCAGTGATGGCGGGGCAGACCTATATGGCTACACCTTC. Protein: CATSDGGADLYGYTF.

This rearrangement joins TRBV5-4 to TRBJ2-7, with D perhaps TRBD1 (6 bases). CDR3 size: 15 residues. V was shortened by 3 bases and J by 3 bases, with 16 bases between the two germline ends. The V gene's germline CDR1 is SGHNT and CDR2 YYREEE (reference sequence). CDR3 sequence (DNA): TGTGCCAGCAGCTCGCCTTGGGGGCAAAGCTACGAGCAGTACGTC. It codes for CASSSPWGQSYEQYV.

J is TRBJ2-1 and V is TRBV18; possible D gene TRBD2, 6 bases. The V and J ends lost 2 bases and 6 bases respectively, with 14 bases between them. Germline V gene sequence: CDR1 KGHSH, CDR2 LQKENI. The CDR3 covers 15 residues. This CDR3 reads CASSPGGAEFNEQFF. The DNA of the CDR3 is TGTGCCAGCTCACCAGGAGGGGCGGAGTTCAATGAGCAGTTCTTC.

The gene calls are TRBV5-6 and TRBJ1-1; no definite D call. V lost 1 base and J 1 base, leaving 11 bases between the germline ends. Looked up from germline, CDR1 is SGHDT and CDR2 is YYEEEE. This CDR3 comprises 15 residues. The CDR3 coding sequence is TGTGCCAGCAGCTTGTTTTTCCAGGAGAACACTGAAGCTTTCTTT. Protein sequence: CASSLFFQENTEAFF.

V gene TRBV19 combines with J gene TRBJ2-5, with a possible D match to TRBD2 (6 bases). Germline loops: CDR1 LNHDA, CDR2 SQIVND (reference sequence). Between the trimmed V and J ends, which lost 6 bases and 7 bases, there was a span of 9 bases. The CDR3 sequence is 11 residues long. The DNA of the CDR3 is TGTGCCAGTAGGGGGGGATTGACCCAGTACTTC. It encodes CASRGGLTQYF. Based on the CDR3 plus reference TRBV19 and TRBJ2-5, the full variable domain is DGGITQSPKYLFRKEGQNVTLSCEQNLNHDAMYWYRQDPGQGLRLIYYSQIVNDFQKGDIAEGYSVSREKKESFPLTVTSAQKNPTAFYLCASRGGLTQYFGPGTRLLVL.

CDR3 nucleotide sequence: TGCAGTGCCGATAAGCGGGAGACGCAGTATTTT. It translates to CSADKRETQYF. The chain employs TRBV20-1 and TRBJ2-3; TRBD2 matches 8 bases. CDR1 is DFQATT and CDR2 is SNEGSKA in the germline V gene (reference sequence). V shed 6 bases and J 9 bases; nucleotides not matched to a gene: 5. CDR3 length: 11 amino acids.

The chain is built from TRBV11-1 and TRBJ2-7; tentatively, D is TRBD1 (6 bases). Germline lookup yields CDR1 SGHAT and CDR2 FQDESV (reference sequence). Trimming took 6 bases from V and 0 from J, leaving 12 bases between them. The length of the CDR3 is 14 residues. This chain's CDR3 is CASRPQGSSYEQYF. CDR3 nucleotide sequence: TGTGCCAGCAGACCTCAGGGGTCCTCCTACGAGCAGTACTTC.

V and J are TRBV11-3 and TRBJ2-1; 9 positions match TRBD2. V shed 6 bases, J shed 1 base, and the junction held 7 bases outside the gene matches. The CDR3 is 16 residues long. Germline CDR1 reads SGHNT; CDR2 reads YENEEA. In DNA form, the CDR3 reads TGTGCCAGCAGTTATAGCGGGAGTGCGTCCTACAATGAGCAGTTCTTC. Its protein is CASSYSGSASYNEQFF. The full variable domain, its missing parts supplied by reference TRBV11-3 and TRBJ2-1, is EAGVVQSPRYKIIEKKQPVAFWCNPISGHNTLYWYLQNLGQGPELLIRYENEEAVDDSQLPKDRFSAERLKGVDSTLKIQPAELGDSAVYLCASSYSGSASYNEQFFGPGTRLTVL.

The chain combines TRBV28 with TRBJ1-2; 9 nucleotides agree with TRBD1. With 4 bases clipped from V and 8 bases from J, the junction kept 8 bases outside the gene matches. The CDR3 is 14 residues long. The germline V gene encodes CDR1 MDHEN and CDR2 SYDVKM. The CDR3 spells CASSSYWTGEGYTF. The CDR3 DNA reads TGTGCCAGCAGTTCCTACTGGACAGGGGAAGGCTACACCTTC.

The J gene is TRBJ2-5, the V gene TRBV24-1; 12 bases are a match to TRBD2. CDR3 size: 15 residues. V dropped 4 bases and J dropped 4; count of bases not matched to a gene: 3. From germline, CDR1 is KGHDR and CDR2 SFDVKD. The CDR3 region is CATSDPGLAGETQYF. CDR3 nucleotide sequence: TGTGCCACCAGTGACCCGGGACTAGCGGGAGAGACCCAGTACTTC.

This clone was observed a handful of times. J is TRBJ2-1 and V is TRBV5-1; TRBD2 matches at 14 bases. This CDR3 region has 20 residues. Trimming cost V 2 bases and J 3 bases; bases outside gene matches: 13. Germline CDR1 and CDR2: SGHRS and YFSETQ. The CDR3 DNA sequence: TGCGCCAGCAGCTTACCGGGACTAGCGGGAGCTAAAGACAGCTACAATGAGCAGTTCTTC. This gives the protein CASSLPGLAGAKDSYNEQFF.

V and J are TRBV11-2 and TRBJ2-1; 9 positions match TRBD1. The CDR3 consists of 17 residues. The V segment lost 5 bases and the J segment 4 bases; nucleotides outside the gene matches: 12. CDR1 SGHAT and CDR2 FQNNGV come from the germline V gene. The CDR3 coding sequence is TGTGCCAGCAGCCCGCCAAACAGGGGGCTTAGGTACAATGAGCAGTTCTTC. This encodes CASSPPNRGLRYNEQFF.

V is TRBV27 and J is TRBJ2-3; 8 bases agree with TRBD1. Per the germline V gene, CDR1 is MNHEY and CDR2 is SMNVEV (reference sequence). This CDR3 spans 15 amino acids. V dropped 2 bases and J dropped 5; count of bases not matched to a gene: 6. The CDR3 nucleotides read TGTGCCAGCAGTTTAGTGGACAGGGATGGAGATACGCAGTATTTT. It is translated as CASSLVDRDGDTQYF.

The chain uses TRBV28 and TRBJ1-2, with 9 nucleotides matching TRBD1. The length of the CDR3 is 14 residues. Germline CDR1 reads MDHEN; CDR2 reads SYDVKM. V trimming: 2 bases; J trimming: 7 bases; junction bases outside the gene matches: 5. As DNA, the CDR3 is TGTGCCAGCAGTTTAGTGGGGACAGGGACTGGCTACACCTTC. Amino acid sequence: CASSLVGTGTGYTF.

This clone was observed at least ten times. V usage is TRBV6-5 and J usage is TRBJ1-2; 7 bases align to TRBD1. The CDR3 covers 16 residues. Looked up from germline, CDR1 is MNHEY and CDR2 is SVGAGI. With V trimmed by 0 bases and J by 2 bases, 6 bases remained unmatched. In nucleotides, the CDR3 is TGTGCCAGCAGTTACTCGACGGGGACAGTAAACTATGGCTACACCTTC. Its protein product is CASSYSTGTVNYGYTF.

This clone was seen once. CDR3 sequence reads: CASSGGGQRSGYTF. CDR3 nucleotide sequence: TGTGCCAGCAGCGGGGGGGGGCAACGTAGTGGCTACACCTTC. This chain connects TRBV6-5 to TRBJ1-2, with D possibly matching TRBD1 (6 bases). The CDR3 is 14 amino acids. From germline, CDR1 is MNHEY and CDR2 SVGAGI. Trimming left V 6 bases short and J 7 bases short, with 18 bases between.

The CDR3 sequence is CASSLGENTEAFF. The CDR3 DNA sequence: TGTGCCAGCAGCTTAGGAGAGAACACTGAAGCTTTCTTT. The chain couples TRBV7-2 to TRBJ1-1; D uncertain. Germline CDR1 is SGHTA and CDR2 is FQGNSA. There are 13 residues in the CDR3. With 1 base removed from V and 1 base from J, the gap between germline ends came to 4 bases. The entire variable domain, with the rest obtained from reference TRBV7-2 and TRBJ1-1, is as follows: GAGVSQSPSNKVTEKGKDVELRCDPISGHTALYWYRQSLGQGLEFLIYFQGNSAPDKSGLPSDRFSAERTGGSVSTLTIQRTQQEDSAVYLCASSLGENTEAFFGQGTRLTVV.

The V call is TRBV9, the J call TRBJ2-1, with D possibly being TRBD1 (6 bases). Germline V gene data show CDR1 as SGDLS and CDR2 as YYNGEE. The CDR3 totals 16 residues. The V gene lost 4 bases and the J gene lost 6 bases, with 20 bases spanning the gap. The DNA of the CDR3 is TGTGCCAGCAGCCCCACAGGGTGGGAAAGAAGCAATGAGCAGTTCTTC. This sequence encodes CASSPTGWERSNEQFF. The full variable domain, completed using reference TRBV9 and TRBJ2-1, is DSGVTQTPKHLITATGQRVTLRCSPRSGDLSVYWYQQSLDQGLQFLIQYYNGEERAKGNILERFSAQQFPDLHSELNLSSLELGDSALYFCASSPTGWERSNEQFFGPGTRLTVL.

The CDR3 sequence is CASADSPLDEQYF. The CDR3 DNA is TGTGCCAGCGCGGACAGCCCTTTGGACGAGCAGTACTTC. The chain links TRBV27 to TRBJ2-7; D may be TRBD1 (6 bases). CDR1 MNHEY and CDR2 SMNVEV come from the germline V gene (reference sequence). V was pared by 8 bases and J by 5 bases, with 16 bases between. This CDR3 comprises 13 residues.